This TCR beta chain was documented in a study of shared clonotypes between healthy human individuals (dated by TCRdb to 2020 to 2021). As for the study more broadly: The cohort comprised a couple of women and a few men aged 18 to 49 years. Each donor's leukapheresis produced roughly between about 0.9 and 9.5 billion PBMCs. To increase sequencing depth and limit assay-specific biases, TCR repertoire library preparation and sequencing were carried out by different laboratories using diverse techniques. To estimate repertoire size and how much clonotypes are shared between individuals, the study performed deep sequencing of blood TCR repertoires from about five healthy adults. For each donor, three plates each were used for CD4 naive and CD4 memory, two plates were used for CD8 naive, and one plate was used for CD8 memory.

Using the deep immunoSEQ assay, multiplex PCR amplified TCR CDR3 regions from genomic DNA. Genomic DNA extracted from each cell subset was distributed evenly over all wells of several immunoSEQ 96-well plates, and each plate served as one replicate. Each replicate PCR for sorted subsets received around 200 ng genomic DNA, equal to about 30,000 T cell genomes. Purified libraries were measured with a Qubit 3.0 fluorometer, size-checked on a Bioanalyzer 2100, and measured again with the KAPA Library Quantification kit. A separate single-read 150-cycle Illumina NextSeq 550 flow cell was used to sequence each immunoSEQ 96-well plate. Turning to the authors' computational methods: The immunoSEQ output contained only junctional sequences without quality scores, so filtering could not match that applied to full-length reads. To assign V/J genes and CDR3, sequences were annotated using PyIR, a Python wrapper for IgBLAST v1.9, with IMGT germline references. Any read was removed if the V/J assignment was weak (E-value above 1e-6), the CDR3 was missing, or the read contained stop codons, out-of-frame junctions, or ambiguous translated residues. A V3J clonotype was defined by an identical inferred V gene, J gene, and CDR3 amino acid sequence. Percentage overlap between repertoires was computed as shared unique clonotypes divided by the size of the smaller repertoire. RTK rarefaction, the Chao1 estimator, and Recon v2.1 estimates of unobserved clonotypes were used to assess repertoire richness. Generation probabilities were computed with OLGA for all TCRbeta clonotypes obtained by the gDNA method from several donors. In its TCRdb copy, this immuneACCESS table keeps in-frame sequences only and misses some clones. Where compared with another copy, unresolved V genes explain less than half of these, and the others have no known cause. The V and J calls and clone size are taken from that table; D and trimming were inferred from the DNA. The sample has around 1.9 million clones on record, 85% to 95% of them singletons. The ten largest clones take up 1.7% of the sample.

CD8 naive samples were obtained by positive selection for CCR7 among CD45RO-negative cells, yielding a CD45RA+CCR7+ population from which TemRA cells were excluded. Healthy HIV-negative adults with no recently reported acute infections or vaccinations were included as donors. Only Caucasian adults living in Nashville, Tennessee, USA were represented among the donors. After blood collection by leukapheresis, PBMCs were isolated using Ficoll-Histopaque density gradient centrifugation and then cryopreserved in the vapor phase of liquid nitrogen. Purity and quantity of every magnetically sorted T cell population were checked by analytical flow cytometry. Genomic DNA was isolated from every sorted fraction and measured by UV absorbance on a Nanodrop 2000c. About this clone itself: It has no known antigen specificity. No base quality values were provided; no much bigger clone lies one nucleotide off.

Broader findings and caveats from the paper: Clonotypes shared by all four sorted-subset donors showed higher generation probabilities than non-shared clonotypes. Rarefaction of sorted-subset datasets indicated incomplete sequencing despite the large sequencing depth. The genetic and exposure-history diversity represented was limited by the small number of donors. Only blood was sampled, and tissue TCR repertoires likely differ from those in blood. Pairwise subsampling indicated that sequencing depth was expected to affect the degree of clonotype sharing among donors. About 5% of naive CD4, 3% to 3.5% of naive CD8, 2.3% of memory CD4, and less than 0.45% of memory CD8 clonotypes were shared across several donors. Naive subsets generally had larger estimated clonotype richness than memory subsets did.

The sample comprised naive CD8+ T cells from PBMCs. The sample's cell subset or site label, decoded: CD45RA+CCR7+. The receptor was isolated from a young man in good health. Some clones in this sample may be carry-over from other donors' samples.

Read as DNA, the sequence is TGTGCCAGCAGTTACCAAGGCCACGGGGGTGACTATGGCTACACCTTC. Its product reads: CASSYQGHGGDYGYTF. The chain is assembled from TRBV6-5 and TRBJ1-2, with TRBD1 tentatively as D gene (5 bases match). V loses 2 bases, J loses 3 bases, and the germline ends lie 16 bases apart. The germline V gene yields MNHEY for CDR1 and SVGAGI for CDR2. The CDR3 goes from the cysteine to the phenylalanine over 16 residues. Solely the CDR3 DNA is kept, with 48 bases framed from the first base.